Presented here are 9 T cell receptor beta chains from one specimen sequenced in a study of CD8+CD57+ T cells in acquired aplastic anemia (dated by TCRdb to between 2018 and 2020). The sequencer was an Illumina HiSeq 2000. TCR beta VDJ combination and CDR3 sequence profiling used genomic DNA as the template. TCRdb passed the public sequencing reads through fastp at Q25 and MiXCR, retaining productive beta sequences. Here each entry gathers all rows of one CDR3 protein and keeps the most common genes and DNA. The sample data list approximately 380,000 distinct CDR3 sequences, and 65% to 75% of these were observed just once. The top ten constitute 3.5% to 4.5% of the sample. The sequencing input was sorted CD4+, CD8+, or CD8+CD57+ T cells (not recorded which) from PBMCs. These receptors were taken from a human donor in good health, serving as a control.

This clonotype was recorded many times. J is TRBJ2-7 and V is TRBV7-2, with TRBD1 matching 7 bases. The germline gives CDR1 SGHTA, CDR2 FQGNSA. V lost 1 base and J lost 0; bases outside the gene matches: 6. This CDR3 is 16 amino acids long. The CDR3 DNA reads TGTGCCAGCAGCTTAGTAATGGGGACAGCCTCCTACGAGCAGTACTTC. Translated: CASSLVMGTASYEQYF.

This clonotype is a singleton in its sample. Without the conserved terminal phenylalanine or tryptophan, this CDR3 likely stems from a read error. The limits of the CDR3 on the DNA are not certain, so only TCRdb's listed CDR3 is given. The chain has TRBV7-2 and TRBJ1-1. The CDR3 extends over 18 residues, inclusive of both ends. Germline CDR1 and CDR2: SGHTA and FQGNSA. This CDR3 is CASSLAPWGNSPLHFGNG.

This clonotype was recorded at least ten times. V is TRBV20-1 and J is TRBJ2-1; unclear D gene. Germline V CDR1 and CDR2: DFQATT, SNEGSKA (reference sequence). The CDR3 covers 10 residues. Deletions cut 3 bases from V and 8 bases from J, with 5 bases between. Here the CDR3 reads CSASTYEQFF. DNA for the CDR3: TGCAGTGCTAGCACATATGAGCAGTTCTTC.

In its sample, this clonotype was seen many times. The V and J genes are TRBV10-3 and TRBJ1-1; a weak D match, TRBD1 (6 bases). Deletions cut 6 bases from V and 1 base from J, with 15 bases between. The CDR3 loop spans 15 amino acids. Germline V gives CDR1 ENHRY, CDR2 SYGVKD. As DNA, the CDR3 is TGTGCCATCAGAATACAGGGTGAAGGGAACACTGAAGCTTTCTTT. Residues: CAIRIQGEGNTEAFF.

This clonotype was found many times. The V and J genes are TRBV25-1 and TRBJ1-2, with D unresolved. The CDR3 has 15 residues. Between the trimmed V and J ends, which lost 1 base and 4 bases, there was a span of 13 bases. Germline assignment: CDR1 MGHDK and CDR2 SYGVNS. CDR3 protein: CASSESEALGYGYTF. The CDR3 DNA sequence: TGTGCCAGCAGTGAATCCGAGGCCCTGGGCTATGGCTACACCTTC.

This clonotype occurred once. The gene calls are TRBV7-2 and TRBJ1-2; tentative D call: TRBD1 (5 bases). V lost 3 bases to trimming and J lost 13 bases, with 24 bases between them. Per the germline V gene, CDR1 is SGHTA and CDR2 is FQGNSA. The CDR3 contains 15 residues. The CDR3 is CASSLSGQGDYAFTF. The CDR3 DNA reads as TGTGCCAGCAGCTTGTCCGGGCAGGGTGACTATGCTTTCACCTTC.

This chain joins TRBV7-2 and TRBJ2-7; a possible D gene is TRBD1 (5 bases). V gave up 5 bases and J gave up 8 bases, with 19 bases separating them. Germline lookup yields CDR1 SGHTA and CDR2 FQGNSA. This CDR3 comprises 14 residues. CDR3 nucleotides: TGTGCCAGCAGCCATCGGCAACACGGACACAAGCAGTACTTC. Translation: CASSHRQHGHKQYF.

The DNA for the CDR3 is TGTGCCAGCAGCTCGGACAGGGGATTTCTTGGCTACACCTTC. Its protein product is CASSSDRGFLGYTF. The V and J genes are TRBV7-9 and TRBJ1-2; 9 bases line up with TRBD1. Germline-derived CDR1 and CDR2 are SEHNR and FQNEAQ (reference sequence). J was trimmed by 7 bases and V by 4 bases; bases with no gene match: 7. The CDR3 consists of 14 residues. Complete variable domain (other parts from reference TRBV7-9 and TRBJ1-2): DTGVSQNPRHKITKRGQNVTFRCDPISEHNRLYWYRQTLGQGPEFLTYFQNEAQLEKSRLLSDRFSAERPKGSFSTLEIQRTEQGDSAMYLCASSSDRGFLGYTFGSGTRLTVV.

As concerns this clonotype: A read error may explain this, as a much larger clone is one base away. This rearrangement joins TRBV11-2 to TRBJ2-1; D is possibly TRBD2 (5 bases). The V end lost 1 base, the J end lost 5 bases, and 15 bases lay between the germline ends. The CDR3 contains 16 residues. Per germline, CDR1 SGHAT and CDR2 FQNNGV. In nucleotides, the CDR3 is TGTGCCAGCAGCTTAGGGTATGCGGGTACGCACAATGAGCAGTTCTTC. Protein: CASSLGYAGTHNEQFF.